A selection of T cell receptor beta chains follows, all from one sample in a study of metastatic and nonmetastatic thyroid tumors. TCRdb reassembled clones from the PCR reads with MiXCR. The data show tens of thousands of clones, more than 20% seen once. Sequencing was done on a sample of blood. The receptors derive from a female donor with papillary thyroid cancer or a benign thyroid nodule (not recorded which). Some clones in this sample may be carry-over from other donors' samples. CDR3s include the opening cysteine and the closing phenylalanine or tryptophan. A D gene is named only where the DNA matches it firmly. Part of the rows lack a size; the others show once, few, many or a class for expanded clones.

many TRBJ2-1 NA TRBV4-1 TGCGCCAGCAGCCAAGCCTTAGCGGAATACAATGAGCAGTTCTTC CASSQALAEYNEQFF
few TRBJ1-1 NA TRBV19 TGTGCCAGTAGTGCAGCTGGAGGGACCGCGGGTCCCTTT CASSAAGGTAGPF
many TRBJ1-3 TRBD1 TRBV20-1 TGCAGTGCTAGACCGGGACAGGGGGACACCATATATTTT CSARPGQGDTIYF
many TRBJ1-1 NA TRBV5-1 TGCGCCAGCAGCCCCCCTACAGGGAGCACTGAAGCTTTCTTT CASSPPTGSTEAFF
many TRBJ2-1 NA TRBV19 TGTGCCAGTAGTATTTGGGGGGACAATGAGCAGTTCTTC CASSIWGDNEQFF
medium-sized TRBJ1-5 TRBD1 TRBV11-2 TGTGCCAGCAGCCAAGGGACAGGTCAGCCCCAGCATTTT CASSQGTGQPQHF
NA TRBJ2-1 TRBD2 TRBV20-1 TGCAGTGCCAACTTCCTAGCGGGAGGCAATGAGCAGTTCTTC CSANFLAGGNEQFF
NA TRBJ2-7 NA TRBV12-3/TRBV12-4 TGTGCCAGCAGTTCCGGTCCCAGCTCCTACGAGCAGTACTTC CASSSGPSSYEQYF
many TRBJ2-3 NA TRBV5-4 TGTGCCAGCAGCTTGGTGGGCGGATCTAGCAGGGATACGCAGTATTTT CASSLVGGSSRDTQYF
NA TRBJ2-2 NA TRBV28 TGTGCCAGCAGTTCCCCAGACATGACCGGGGAGCTGTTTTTT CASSSPDMTGELFF
many TRBJ2-2 NA TRBV7-6 TGTGCCAGCAGCTTAGCGGCGGGATCCGGGGAGCTGTTTTTT CASSLAAGSGELFF
medium-sized TRBJ2-1 NA TRBV19 TGTGCCAGTAGTATGACCCAGCATGAGCAGTTCTTC CASSMTQHEQFF
many TRBJ1-2 TRBD1 TRBV6-1 TGTGCCCTCAGGGGGTACTATGGCTACACCTTC CALRGYYGYTF
NA TRBJ2-5 NA TRBV2 TGTGCCAGCAGTTATCGACCGATGAGTGAGACCCAGTACTTC CASSYRPMSETQYF
many TRBJ2-5 TRBD1 TRBV4-1 TGCGCCAGCAGCCAGGGGGACAGGGGCCGTAGGGAGACCCAGTACTTC CASSQGDRGRRETQYF
medium-sized TRBJ2-7 NA TRBV6-1 TGTGCCAGCAGTACGGGGCCCTCCTACGAGCAGTACTTC CASSTGPSYEQYF
many TRBJ1-5 NA TRBV3-1 TGTGCCAGCAGCCAATGGGGGCAGCCCCAGCATTTT CASSQWGQPQHF
many TRBJ1-1 NA TRBV7-9 TGTGCCAGCAGCATTACAGTGGGAGAAGCTTTCTTT CASSITVGEAFF
many TRBJ2-1 TRBD2 TRBV28 TGTGCCAGCAGTCCCGGGGGGACTAGCGGGAGGGGAGGAAATGAGCAGTTCTTC CASSPGGTSGRGGNEQFF
NA TRBJ1-5 NA TRBV30 TGTGCCTGGAGCCGGGGCTTTAATCAGCCCCAGCATTTT CAWSRGFNQPQHF
few TRBJ1-1 NA TRBV19 TGTGCCACCTTCGGACAAAACACTGAAGCTTTCTTT CATFGQNTEAFF
NA TRBJ1-6 NA TRBV28 TGTGCCAGCCAGGTTTTGGGTTCACCCCTCCACTTT CASQVLGSPLHF
many TRBJ2-1 TRBD2 TRBV20-1 TGCAGTGCTAGAGATCAGGGACTAGGAATGTACTATGAGCAGTTCTTC CSARDQGLGMYYEQFF
NA TRBJ2-7 NA TRBV5-1 TGCGCCAGCAGCTTGGACCGATCCTACGAGCAGTACTTC CASSLDRSYEQYF
medium-sized TRBJ1-2 NA TRBV12-3/TRBV12-4 TGTGCCAGCAGTCACTCAGGGGCCCCTAGCTATGGCTACACCTTC CASSHSGAPSYGYTF
NA TRBJ1-2 NA TRBV28 TGTGCCAGCAGTTTATCCGACGTACTTGTCTACACCTTC CASSLSDVLVYTF
many TRBJ2-2 NA TRBV24-1 TGTGCCACCAGTGACCGAGCGTCCGGGGAGCTGTTTTTT CATSDRASGELFF
many TRBJ2-1 TRBD2 TRBV6-4 TGTGCCAGCAGTGACTCGTCTAGCGGATACAATGAGCAGTTCTTC CASSDSSSGYNEQFF
NA TRBJ2-7 TRBD1 TRBV6-1 TGTGCCAACAGGGGACAGAGCTACGAGCAGTACTTC CANRGQSYEQYF
NA TRBJ2-6 NA TRBV20-1 TGCAGTGTGTATGCTTCCGGGGCCAACGTCCTGACTTTC CSVYASGANVLTF
NA TRBJ2-7 NA TRBV20-1 TGCAGTGCTATAGCTCCGACATGCCACGAGCAGTACTTC CSAIAPTCHEQYF
NA TRBJ2-7 NA TRBV20-1 TGCAGTGCTCTCGGCGGATTGGGCGAGCAGTACTTC CSALGGLGEQYF
medium-sized TRBJ1-5 TRBD1 TRBV19 TGTGCCAGTAGTGCGGACAGGAGCGGGCCCCAGCATTTT CASSADRSGPQHF
NA TRBJ1-6 NA TRBV2 TGTGCCAGCAGTGAGGATCGGAGAGACTCACCCCTCCACTTT CASSEDRRDSPLHF
few TRBJ1-6 NA TRBV15 TGTGCCACCAGCAGAGAGCAGGGTTTTGGGTCACCCCTCCACTTT CATSREQGFGSPLHF
many TRBJ1-3 NA TRBV19 TGTGCCAGTTCTCTCGTCGGGGGGCAGGTCGGAAACACCATATATTTT CASSLVGGQVGNTIYF
many TRBJ2-1 NA TRBV5-1 TGCGCCAGCAGCGTCGCGGGGAGCTCCTACAATGAGCAGTTCTTC CASSVAGSSYNEQFF
many TRBJ1-2 NA TRBV7-2 TGTGCCAGCAGCGCCCCGGGACGGGGCCTCTATGGCTACACCTTC CASSAPGRGLYGYTF
many TRBJ1-4 NA TRBV20-1 TGCAGTGCTAGGGCGAACCCGGGGAGGGGAAAACTGTTTTTT CSARANPGRGKLFF
few TRBJ1-1 NA TRBV28 TGTGCCAGCGGTTTAGTACAGTACACTGAAGCTTTCTTT CASGLVQYTEAFF